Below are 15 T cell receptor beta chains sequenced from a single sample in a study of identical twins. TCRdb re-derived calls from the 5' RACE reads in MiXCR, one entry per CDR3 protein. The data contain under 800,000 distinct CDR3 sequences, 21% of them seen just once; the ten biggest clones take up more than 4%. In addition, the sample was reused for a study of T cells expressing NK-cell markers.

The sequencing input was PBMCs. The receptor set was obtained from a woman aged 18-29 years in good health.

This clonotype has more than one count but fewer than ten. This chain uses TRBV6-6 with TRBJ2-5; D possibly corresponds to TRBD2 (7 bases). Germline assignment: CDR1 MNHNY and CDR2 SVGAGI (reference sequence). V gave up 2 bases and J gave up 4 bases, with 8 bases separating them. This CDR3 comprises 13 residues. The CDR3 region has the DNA TGTGCCAGCAGTTACGGGGGGGCAGAGACCCAGTACTTC. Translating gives CASSYGGAETQYF.

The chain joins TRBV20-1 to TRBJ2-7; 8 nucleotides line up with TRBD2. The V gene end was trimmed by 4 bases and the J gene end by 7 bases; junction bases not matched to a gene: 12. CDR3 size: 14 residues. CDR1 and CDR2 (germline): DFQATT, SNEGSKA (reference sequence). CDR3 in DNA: TGCAGTGCTACTAAGCGGGAGTTCCTAGGGGAGCAGTACTTC. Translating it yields CSATKREFLGEQYF.

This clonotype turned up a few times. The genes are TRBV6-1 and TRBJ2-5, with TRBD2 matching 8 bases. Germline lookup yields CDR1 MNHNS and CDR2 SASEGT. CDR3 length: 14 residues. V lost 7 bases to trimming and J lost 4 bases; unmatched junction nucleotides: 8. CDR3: CASTRGGVGETQYF. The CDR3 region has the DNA TGTGCCAGCACCCGGGGGGGGGTGGGAGAGACCCAGTACTTC.

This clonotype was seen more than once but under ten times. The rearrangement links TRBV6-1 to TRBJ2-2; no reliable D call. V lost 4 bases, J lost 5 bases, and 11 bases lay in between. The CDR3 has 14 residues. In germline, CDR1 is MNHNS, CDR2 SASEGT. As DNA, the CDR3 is TGTGCCAGCAGTGCCCTTAGGTTTACCGGGGAGCTGTTTTTT. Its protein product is CASSALRFTGELFF.

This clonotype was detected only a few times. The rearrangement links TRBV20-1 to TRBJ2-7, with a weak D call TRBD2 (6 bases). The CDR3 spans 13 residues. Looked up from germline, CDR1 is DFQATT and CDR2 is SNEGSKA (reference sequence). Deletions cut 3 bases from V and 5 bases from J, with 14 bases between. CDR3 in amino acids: CSARYGTPHEQYF. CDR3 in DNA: TGCAGTGCTAGGTACGGGACTCCCCACGAGCAGTACTTC.

CDR3 bases: TGCGCCAGCGCTAGCGGGAGATACACAGATACGCAGTATTTT. Translation gives CASASGRYTDTQYF. The rearrangement links TRBV5-1 to TRBJ2-3; 10 bases align to TRBD2. The CDR3 is made up of 14 amino acids. V was pared by 7 bases and J by 2 bases, with 4 bases of the junction left unmatched. From germline, CDR1 is SGHRS and CDR2 YFSETQ.

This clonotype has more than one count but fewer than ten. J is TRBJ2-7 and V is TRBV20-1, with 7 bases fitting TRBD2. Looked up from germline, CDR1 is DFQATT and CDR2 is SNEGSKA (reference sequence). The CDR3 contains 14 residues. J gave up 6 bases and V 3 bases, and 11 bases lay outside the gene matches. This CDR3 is CSASGGLGKPEQYF. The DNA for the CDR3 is TGCAGTGCTAGCGGTGGACTAGGGAAGCCCGAGCAGTACTTC.

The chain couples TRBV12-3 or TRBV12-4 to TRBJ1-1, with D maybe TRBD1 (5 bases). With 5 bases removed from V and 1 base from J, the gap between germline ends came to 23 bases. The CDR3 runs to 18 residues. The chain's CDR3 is CASSPPFGQGGRNTEAFF. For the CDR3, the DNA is TGTGCCAGCAGTCCCCCTTTCGGGCAGGGAGGGAGGAACACTGAAGCTTTCTTT.

In DNA, the CDR3 is TGTGCCAGCAGCCCCGGGGGACAAGACATTCAGTACTTC. Translated, it gives CASSPGGQDIQYF. The chain links TRBV7-9 to TRBJ2-4; D tentatively fits TRBD1 or TRBD2 (6 bases each). The germline gives CDR1 SEHNR, CDR2 FQNEAQ (reference sequence). With 5 bases removed from V and 8 bases from J, the gap between germline ends came to 13 bases. The CDR3 length is 13 residues.

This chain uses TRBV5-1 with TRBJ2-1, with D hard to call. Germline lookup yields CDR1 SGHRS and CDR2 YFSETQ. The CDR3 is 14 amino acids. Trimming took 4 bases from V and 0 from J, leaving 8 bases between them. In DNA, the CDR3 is TGCGCCAGCAGCGAACTGAGCTCCTACAATGAGCAGTTCTTC. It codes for CASSELSSYNEQFF.

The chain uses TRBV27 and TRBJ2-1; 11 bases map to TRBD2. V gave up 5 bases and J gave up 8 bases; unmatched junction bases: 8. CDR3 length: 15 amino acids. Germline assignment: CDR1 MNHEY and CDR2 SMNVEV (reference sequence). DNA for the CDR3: TGTGCCAGCAGTCGACTAGCGGGGAAGGGGGATGAGCAGTTCTTC. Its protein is CASSRLAGKGDEQFF.

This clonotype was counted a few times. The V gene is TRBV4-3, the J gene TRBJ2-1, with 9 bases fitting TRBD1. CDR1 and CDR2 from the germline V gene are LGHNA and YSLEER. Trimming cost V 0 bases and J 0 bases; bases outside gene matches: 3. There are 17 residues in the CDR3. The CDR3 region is CASSQDRGQGSYNEQFF. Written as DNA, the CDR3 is TGCGCCAGCAGCCAAGATAGGGGACAGGGCTCCTACAATGAGCAGTTCTTC.

The CDR3 here is CASSPGGRRNQPQHF. DNA for the CDR3: TGTGCCAGCAGTCCAGGGGGACGGAGAAATCAGCCCCAGCATTTT. The J gene is TRBJ1-5, the V gene TRBV28, with 7 bases that match TRBD1. The CDR3 is 15 residues long. The V gene's germline CDR1 is MDHEN and CDR2 SYDVKM. V shed 5 bases, J shed 4 bases, and the junction held 8 bases outside the gene matches.

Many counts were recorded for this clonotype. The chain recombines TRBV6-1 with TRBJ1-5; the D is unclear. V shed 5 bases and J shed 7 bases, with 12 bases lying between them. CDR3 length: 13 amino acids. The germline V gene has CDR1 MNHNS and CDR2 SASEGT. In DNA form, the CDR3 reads TGTGCCAGCAGTCCACGGGGTGAGCAGCCCCAGCATTTT. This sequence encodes CASSPRGEQPQHF.

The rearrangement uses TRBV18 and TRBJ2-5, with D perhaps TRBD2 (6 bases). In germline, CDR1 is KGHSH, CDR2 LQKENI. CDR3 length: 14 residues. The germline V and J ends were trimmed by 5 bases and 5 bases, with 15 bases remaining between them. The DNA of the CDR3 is TGTGCCAGCTCATCCGTGGGGACTGTGGAGACCCAGTACTTC. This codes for CASSSVGTVETQYF.